This T cell receptor beta chain was found in a study of T cells in Graves' hyperthyroidism and ophthalmopathy. Whole-study findings and limits: Blood samples included most of the expanded thyroid clonotypes exceeding 0.001.

This clonotype was counted many times. Its specificity is unknown. Researchers took RNA transcripts and amplified the TCR beta CDR3 regions from them. When the TCR CDR3 underwent first-round RT-PCR, the HTBI primer set was used. TCRdb processed the multiplex PCR reads anew with MiXCR; each CDR3 protein has one entry. Of 400,000 to 450,000 distinct CDR3 sequences detected, roughly 14% appear once; the ten largest clones hold roughly 13%. Between the trimmed V and J ends, which lost 3 bases and 4 bases, there was a span of 4 bases. This CDR3 comprises 12 residues. Germline assignment: CDR1 SNHLY and CDR2 FYNNEI.

The sequence was collected from a man between 18 and 29 years old with Graves' ophthalmopathy. This chain connects TRBV2 to TRBJ2-1; D uncertain. The sample was blood. CDR3 DNA: TGTGCCAGCAGTGACATATACAATGAGCAGTTCTTC. Translated: CASSDIYNEQFF.